What follows are 21 T cell receptor beta chains derived from one specimen sequenced in a study of blood T cell repertoires in COVID-19 (dated by TCRdb to 2018 to 2020). Receptor libraries were prepared by the immunoSEQ multiplex PCR assay. Not all clones reach the TCRdb copy of this immuneACCESS table, which keeps in-frame sequences only. Checked studies attribute under half of the gap to unresolved V genes and leave the rest unexplained. The sample table contains 250,000 to 300,000 clones; only one count was recorded for about four fifths of them. The ten biggest clones cover around 3% of the sample. The sample consisted of peripheral blood. Receptors were obtained from a woman aged 60-75 years with active or convalescent COVID-19.

The chain is built from TRBV7-4 and TRBJ1-5, with 7 bases matching TRBD1. Trimming at V came to 4 bases and at J to 0 bases, leaving 18 bases not matched to a gene. The CDR3 consists of 20 residues. Per germline, CDR1 SGHVT and CDR2 SQSDAQ. The CDR3 here is CASSSPKGQRGGYSNQPQHF. Here the CDR3 DNA reads TGTGCCAGCAGCTCGCCTAAGGGACAGCGAGGGGGTTATAGCAATCAGCCCCAGCATTTT.

The chain is built from TRBV19 and TRBJ2-7; D may be TRBD2 (6 bases). Trimming removed 5 bases from V and 6 bases from J, with 11 bases in between. The germline gives CDR1 LNHDA, CDR2 SQIVND (reference sequence). This CDR3 region has 12 residues. CDR3 DNA: TGTGCCAGTAGTTTCCACGGGGGCGAGCAGTACTTC. This sequence encodes CASSFHGGEQYF.

This chain uses TRBV25-1 with TRBJ1-5; tentatively, D is TRBD1 (5 bases). The CDR3 is made up of 14 amino acids. V was cut by 5 bases and J by 3 bases, with 11 bases left in between. Germline-derived CDR1 and CDR2 are MGHDK and SYGVNS. The CDR3 protein is CASSPDRNNQPQHF. In nucleotides, the CDR3 is TGTGCCAGCAGTCCAGACAGAAACAATCAGCCCCAGCATTTT.

The DNA for the CDR3 is TGTGCCAGCAGTGACCCCCCCAGGCAGGCAGATACGCAGTATTTT. It encodes CASSDPPRQADTQYF. The V and J genes are TRBV6-6 and TRBJ2-3; D gene ambiguous. CDR1 MNHNY and CDR2 SVGAGI come from the germline V gene (reference sequence). This CDR3 contains 15 residues. V gave up 5 bases and J gave up 4 bases, with 16 bases separating them.

This clone was seen a handful of times. This sequence joins TRBV9 and TRBJ2-5; 11 bases are shared with TRBD2. Per germline, CDR1 SGDLS and CDR2 YYNGEE. The CDR3 runs 16 residues. Germline trimming cut 4 bases from V and 2 bases from J; bases unmatched to any gene: 7. The CDR3 sequence is CASSQTLAGGQETQYF. The CDR3 bases are TGTGCCAGCAGCCAGACCCTAGCGGGGGGTCAAGAGACCCAGTACTTC.

The chain has TRBV14 and TRBJ2-2, with D possibly matching TRBD1 (5 bases). Germline V gene lookup returns CDR1 SGHDN and CDR2 FVKESK. The CDR3 is 14 amino acids. V was pared by 3 bases and J by 12 bases, with 17 bases between. The CDR3 nucleotides read TGTGCCAGCAGCCAGGCCTTCGTCAGGGATCAGCTGTTTTTT. Translation: CASSQAFVRDQLFF.

V and J are TRBV3-1 (or the pseudogene TRBV3-2) and TRBJ1-1; 9 positions agree with TRBD1. The CDR3 runs to 13 residues. V trimming: 2 bases; J trimming: 11 bases; junction bases outside the gene matches: 6. Germline lookup yields CDR1 LGHDT and CDR2 YNNKEL (reference sequence). This CDR3 is CASSQFRTGVAFF. The CDR3 DNA reads as TGTGCCAGCAGCCAATTTCGGACAGGGGTTGCTTTCTTT.

The V call is TRBV18, the J call TRBJ1-3; D is possibly TRBD1 (5 bases). V lost 8 bases and J 8 bases, leaving 16 bases between the germline ends. The CDR3 extends over 13 amino acids. Looked up from germline, CDR1 is KGHSH and CDR2 is LQKENI. CDR3 sequence reads: CASVAQGWDTIYF. The DNA of the CDR3 is TGTGCCAGCGTCGCCCAGGGTTGGGACACCATATATTTT.

V is TRBV4-2 and J is TRBJ2-5; possible D gene TRBD1, 5 bases. The germline gives CDR1 LGHNA, CDR2 YNFKEQ. Trimming removed 2 bases from V and 4 bases from J, with 5 bases in between. CDR3 length: 12 residues. CDR3 sequence reads: CASSQQGETQYF. The CDR3 DNA sequence: TGTGCCAGCAGCCAACAGGGAGAGACCCAGTACTTC.

This clone showed up just once. V usage is TRBV5-4 and J usage is TRBJ2-7; TRBD2 matches at 8 bases. Per the germline V gene, CDR1 is SGHNT and CDR2 is YYREEE (reference sequence). The CDR3 sequence is 17 residues long. J lost 3 bases, V lost 0 bases, and 11 bases had no gene match. The CDR3 region is CASSLARGAGAFYEQYF. The CDR3 DNA follows: TGTGCCAGCAGCTTGGCCCGGGGAGCGGGGGCTTTCTACGAGCAGTACTTC.

The chain links TRBV6-1 to TRBJ1-2, with 12 nucleotides matching TRBD1. The CDR3 loop spans 14 amino acids. Trimming removed 6 bases from V and 6 bases from J; junction bases left unmatched: 5. Germline values: CDR1 MNHNS, CDR2 SASEGT. CDR3 sequence: CASRRDRGPDGYTF. Here the CDR3 DNA reads TGTGCCAGCAGGCGGGACAGGGGGCCCGATGGCTACACCTTC.

This chain connects TRBV30 to TRBJ1-5; D gene ambiguous. This CDR3 comprises 16 residues. V lost 4 bases, J lost 2 bases, and 18 bases lay in between. Germline CDR1 reads GTSNPN; CDR2 reads SVGIG (reference sequence). As DNA, the CDR3 is TGTGCCTGGATCTCCACGGCGGGTTTTTGCAATCAGCCCCAGCATTTT. Its protein product is CAWISTAGFCNQPQHF. Filled out from reference TRBV30 and TRBJ1-5, the complete variable domain reads SQTIHQWPATLVQPVGSPLSLECTVEGTSNPNLYWYRQAAGRGLQLLFYSVGIGQISSEVPQNLSASRPQDRQFILSSKKLLLSDSGFYLCAWISTAGFCNQPQHFGDGTRLSIL.

The chain recombines TRBV11-2 with TRBJ1-4; 10 bases align to TRBD1. From germline, CDR1 is SGHAT and CDR2 FQNNGV. This CDR3 has 15 amino acids. With V trimmed by 1 base and J by 6 bases, 2 bases remained unmatched. Written as DNA, the CDR3 is TGTGCCAGCAGCTTAGGGGGACAGGGGTATGAAAAACTGTTTTTT. Amino acid sequence: CASSLGGQGYEKLFF. The complete variable domain, with remaining parts taken from reference TRBV11-2 and TRBJ1-4, reads EAGVAQSPRYKIIEKRQSVAFWCNPISGHATLYWYQQILGQGPKLLIQFQNNGVVDDSQLPKDRFSAERLKGVDSTLKIQPAKLEDSAVYLCASSLGGQGYEKLFFGSGTQLSVL.

The chain uses TRBV9 and TRBJ2-7, with TRBD2 identical over 14 bases. This CDR3 has 16 amino acids. Germline assignment: CDR1 SGDLS and CDR2 YYNGEE. V shed 4 bases and J 6 bases; nucleotides not matched to a gene: 9. The CDR3: CASSLTSGGALGEQYF. In DNA form, the CDR3 reads TGTGCCAGCAGCCTGACTAGCGGGGGGGCCTTGGGCGAGCAGTACTTC.

This CDR3 reads CASSILTGGYEQYF. Written as DNA, the CDR3 is TGTGCCAGTAGTATCCTGACAGGGGGCTACGAGCAGTACTTC. The chain uses TRBV19 and TRBJ2-7; 9 bases match TRBD1. The trim removed 3 bases at V and 3 bases at J, leaving 3 bases unmatched. Germline loops: CDR1 LNHDA, CDR2 SQIVND (reference sequence). The CDR3 has 14 amino acids. Filled out from reference TRBV19 and TRBJ2-7, the complete variable domain reads DGGITQSPKYLFRKEGQNVTLSCEQNLNHDAMYWYRQDPGQGLRLIYYSQIVNDFQKGDIAEGYSVSREKKESFPLTVTSAQKNPTAFYLCASSILTGGYEQYFGPGTRLTVT.

This chain joins TRBV28 and TRBJ2-3; the D gene is possibly TRBD1 (5 bases). The V end was cut by 3 bases, the J end by 0 bases, with 10 bases between. This CDR3 spans 15 amino acids. CDR1 is MDHEN, CDR2 SYDVKM, per germline. CDR3 protein: CASSLTDTSTDTQYF. The CDR3 nucleotides read TGTGCCAGCAGTTTGACAGACACTAGCACAGATACGCAGTATTTT.

This rearrangement joins TRBV7-2 to TRBJ1-1, with D possibly TRBD1 on 6 matching bases. This CDR3 contains 15 residues. Germline V gives CDR1 SGHTA, CDR2 FQGNSA. Between the trimmed V and J ends, which lost 4 bases and 1 base, there was a span of 13 bases. CDR3 in DNA: TGTGCCAGCAGCTCGCTGGGGGCGAGGAACACTGAAGCTTTCTTT. It encodes CASSSLGARNTEAFF.

This clone was seen a handful of times. The rearrangement uses TRBV3-1 (or the pseudogene TRBV3-2) and TRBJ2-7; D is unclear. The germline gives CDR1 LGHDT, CDR2 YNNKEL (reference sequence). V gave up 4 bases and J gave up 2 bases, with 15 bases separating them. The CDR3 has 15 residues. For the CDR3, the DNA is TGTGCCAGCAGCCCCCTCTCAGGTGGCGCCTACGAGCAGTACTTC. Protein sequence: CASSPLSGGAYEQYF.

V usage is TRBV5-6 and J usage is TRBJ1-3; D ambiguous. Trimming took 1 base from V and 0 from J, leaving 11 bases between them. The CDR3 runs 16 residues. In germline, CDR1 is SGHDT, CDR2 YYEEEE. The CDR3 spells CASSLRPDGSGNTIYF. CDR3 nucleotide sequence: TGTGCCAGCAGCTTGCGTCCAGATGGCTCTGGAAACACCATATATTTT.

The chain is built from TRBV6-5 and TRBJ1-2; TRBD1 matches at 7 bases. V lost 7 bases and J lost 2; bases outside the gene matches: 7. The CDR3 is 14 amino acids. Germline CDR1 MNHEY, CDR2 SVGAGI. CDR3 nucleotide sequence: TGTGCCAGCAAAGCCTCGACAGGGAACTATGGCTACACCTTC. Translation: CASKASTGNYGYTF.

This chain links TRBV4-2 with TRBJ2-7, with 9 bases aligning to TRBD2. The CDR3 consists of 18 residues. After removal of 0 bases from V and 4 bases from J, the junction contained 13 bases not matched to a gene. Germline V gene data show CDR1 as LGHNA and CDR2 as YNFKEQ. For the CDR3, the DNA is TGTGCCAGCAGCCAAGATGGTGGCGGGGGGGGGCCCCGTTACGAGCAGTACTTC. As protein: CASSQDGGGGGPRYEQYF.